This T cell receptor beta chain was captured in a study of blood T cell repertoires in COVID-19. Across the study: Samples taken during acute and convalescent COVID-19 were collected in the United States, Italy and Spain. PBMCs, B-cell-depleted T cells, or T cells provided the cDNA or gDNA that made up the material.

In the original workflow: It was from reference gene primer amplification that nucleated cell counts were estimated. Measured with immunoSEQ multiplex PCR; TCRdb has only the in-frame clones, and not every one. Clonal size and the V and J genes are those of that table, whereas D and trimming came from the DNA. The repertoire holds 70,000 to 85,000 clones, with about nine tenths as singletons. Trimming removed 3 bases from V and 3 bases from J, with 9 bases in between. Per germline, CDR1 LNHDA and CDR2 SQIVND (reference sequence). The CDR3 runs to 13 residues. The TCR was taken from a woman aged 45-59 years with active or convalescent COVID-19. The gene calls are TRBV19 and TRBJ2-7; D not certain. Sequences were obtained from peripheral blood. In DNA, the CDR3 is TGTGCCAGTAGTATGGAACAGTTCTACGAGCAGTACTTC. Its translation: CASSMEQFYEQYF.